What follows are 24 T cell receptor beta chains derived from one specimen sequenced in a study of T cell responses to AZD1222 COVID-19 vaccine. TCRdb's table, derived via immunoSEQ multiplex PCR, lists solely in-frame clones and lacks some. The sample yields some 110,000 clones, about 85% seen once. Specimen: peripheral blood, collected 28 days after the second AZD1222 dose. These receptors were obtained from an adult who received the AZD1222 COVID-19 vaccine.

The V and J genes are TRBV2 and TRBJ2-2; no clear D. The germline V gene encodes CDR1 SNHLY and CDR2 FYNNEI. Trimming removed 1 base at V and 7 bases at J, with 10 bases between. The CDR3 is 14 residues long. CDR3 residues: CASSEVRTVGELFF. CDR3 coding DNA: TGTGCCAGCAGTGAAGTTAGAACAGTCGGGGAGCTGTTTTTT.

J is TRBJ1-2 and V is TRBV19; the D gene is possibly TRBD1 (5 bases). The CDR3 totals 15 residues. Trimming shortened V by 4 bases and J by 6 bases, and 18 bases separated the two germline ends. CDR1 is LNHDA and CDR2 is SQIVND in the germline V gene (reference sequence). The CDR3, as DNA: TGTGCCAGTAGTACCGCCGGGGGACCTGGCGATGGCTACACCTTC. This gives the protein CASSTAGGPGDGYTF.

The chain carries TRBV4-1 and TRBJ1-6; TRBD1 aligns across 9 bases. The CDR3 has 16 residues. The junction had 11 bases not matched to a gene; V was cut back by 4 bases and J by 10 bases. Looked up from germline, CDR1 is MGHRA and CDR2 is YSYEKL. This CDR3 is CASSRVTQGAGSPLHF. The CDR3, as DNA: TGCGCCAGCAGCCGCGTAACACAGGGGGCTGGGTCACCCCTCCACTTT.

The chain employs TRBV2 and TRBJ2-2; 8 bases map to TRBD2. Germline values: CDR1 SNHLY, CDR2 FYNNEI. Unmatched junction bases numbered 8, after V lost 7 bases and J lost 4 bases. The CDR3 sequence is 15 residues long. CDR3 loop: CASIRGGFGTGELFF. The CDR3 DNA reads TGTGCCAGCATCCGGGGGGGTTTTGGCACCGGGGAGCTGTTTTTT.

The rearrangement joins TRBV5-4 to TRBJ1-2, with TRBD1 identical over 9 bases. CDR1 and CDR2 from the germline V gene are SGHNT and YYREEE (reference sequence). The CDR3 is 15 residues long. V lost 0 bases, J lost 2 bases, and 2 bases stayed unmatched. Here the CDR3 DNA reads TGTGCCAGCAGCTTGGGGGGGACAGGGAACTATGGCTACACCTTC. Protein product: CASSLGGTGNYGYTF.

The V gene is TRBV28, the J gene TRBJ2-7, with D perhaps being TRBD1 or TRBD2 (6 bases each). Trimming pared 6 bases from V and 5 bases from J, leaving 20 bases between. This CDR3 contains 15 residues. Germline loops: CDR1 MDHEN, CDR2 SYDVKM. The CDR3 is CASRGGRNSFHEQYF. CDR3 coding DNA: TGTGCCAGCAGGGGGGGCCGTAATTCCTTCCACGAGCAGTACTTC.

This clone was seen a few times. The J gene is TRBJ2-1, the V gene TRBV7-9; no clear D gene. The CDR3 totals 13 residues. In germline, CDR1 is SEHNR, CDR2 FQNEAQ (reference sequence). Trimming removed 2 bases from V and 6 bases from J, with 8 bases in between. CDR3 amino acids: CASSLWQANEQFF. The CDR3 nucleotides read TGTGCCAGCAGCTTATGGCAAGCCAATGAGCAGTTCTTC.

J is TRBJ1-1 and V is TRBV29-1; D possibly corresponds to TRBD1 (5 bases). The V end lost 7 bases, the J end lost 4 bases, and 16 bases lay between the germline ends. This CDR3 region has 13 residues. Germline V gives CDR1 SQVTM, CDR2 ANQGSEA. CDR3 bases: TGCAGCGGCGGTCAGGGTGGGAGCACTGAAGCTTTCTTT. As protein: CSGGQGGSTEAFF.

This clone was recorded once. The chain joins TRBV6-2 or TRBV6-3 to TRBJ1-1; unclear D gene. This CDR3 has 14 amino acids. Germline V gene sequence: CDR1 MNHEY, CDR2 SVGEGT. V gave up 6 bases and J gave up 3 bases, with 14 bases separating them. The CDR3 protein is CASSDPGGYTEAFF. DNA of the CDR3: TGTGCCAGCAGCGACCCAGGTGGGTACACTGAAGCTTTCTTT.

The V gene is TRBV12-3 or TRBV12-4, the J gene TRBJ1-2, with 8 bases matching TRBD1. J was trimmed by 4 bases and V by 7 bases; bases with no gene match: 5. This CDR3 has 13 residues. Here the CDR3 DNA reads TGTGCCAGCACCCGGACAGGGTTCTATGGCTACACCTTC. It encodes CASTRTGFYGYTF.

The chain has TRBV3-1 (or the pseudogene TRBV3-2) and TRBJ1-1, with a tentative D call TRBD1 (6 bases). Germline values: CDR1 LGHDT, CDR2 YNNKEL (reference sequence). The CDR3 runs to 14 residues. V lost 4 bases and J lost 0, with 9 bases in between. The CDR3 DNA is TGTGCCAGCAGCCCGACAGGCTTGAACACTGAAGCTTTCTTT. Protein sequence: CASSPTGLNTEAFF.

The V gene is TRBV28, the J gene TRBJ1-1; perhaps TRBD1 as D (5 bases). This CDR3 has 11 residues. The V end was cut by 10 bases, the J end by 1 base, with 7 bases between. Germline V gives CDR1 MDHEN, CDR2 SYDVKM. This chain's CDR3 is CAITGNTEAFF. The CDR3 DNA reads TGTGCCATTACAGGGAACACTGAAGCTTTCTTT. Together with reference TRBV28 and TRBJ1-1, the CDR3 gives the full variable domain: DVKVTQSSRYLVKRTGEKVFLECVQDMDHENMFWYRQDPGLGLRLIYFSYDVKMKEKGDIPEGYSVSREKKERFSLILESASTNQTSMYLCAITGNTEAFFGQGTRLTVV.

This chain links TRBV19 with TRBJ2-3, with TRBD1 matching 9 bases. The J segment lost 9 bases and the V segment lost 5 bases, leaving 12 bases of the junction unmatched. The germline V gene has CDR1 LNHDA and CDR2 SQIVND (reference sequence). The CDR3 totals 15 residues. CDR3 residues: CASSPRTGVYQTQYF. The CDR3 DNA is TGTGCCAGTAGTCCTCGGACAGGGGTGTATCAGACGCAGTATTTT.

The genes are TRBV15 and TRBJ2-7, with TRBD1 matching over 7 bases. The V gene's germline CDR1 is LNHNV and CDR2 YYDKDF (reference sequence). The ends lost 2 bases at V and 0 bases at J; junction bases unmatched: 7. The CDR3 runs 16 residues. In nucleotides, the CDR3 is TGTGCCACCAGCAGACGACAGGGCCCAAGCTCCTACGAGCAGTACTTC. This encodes CATSRRQGPSSYEQYF. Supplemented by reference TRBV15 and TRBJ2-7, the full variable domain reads DAMVIQNPRYQVTQFGKPVTLSCSQTLNHNVMYWYQQKSSQAPKLLFHYYDKDFNNEADTPDNFQSRRPNTSFCFLDIRSPGLGDTAMYLCATSRRQGPSSYEQYFGPGTRLTVT.

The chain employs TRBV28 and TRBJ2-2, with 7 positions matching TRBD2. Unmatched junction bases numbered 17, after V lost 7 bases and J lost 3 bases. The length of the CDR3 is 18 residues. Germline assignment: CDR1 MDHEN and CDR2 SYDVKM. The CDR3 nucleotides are TGTGCCAGCACCCTTCGTCCCCGTGGGGGGGGATACACCGGGGAGCTGTTTTTT. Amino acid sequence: CASTLRPRGGGYTGELFF.

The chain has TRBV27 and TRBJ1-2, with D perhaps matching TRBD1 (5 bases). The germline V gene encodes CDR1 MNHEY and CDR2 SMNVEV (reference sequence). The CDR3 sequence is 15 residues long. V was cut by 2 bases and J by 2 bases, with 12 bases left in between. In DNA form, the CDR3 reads TGTGCCAGCAGTTTAAATCACAGGCCCAACTATGGCTACACCTTC. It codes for CASSLNHRPNYGYTF.

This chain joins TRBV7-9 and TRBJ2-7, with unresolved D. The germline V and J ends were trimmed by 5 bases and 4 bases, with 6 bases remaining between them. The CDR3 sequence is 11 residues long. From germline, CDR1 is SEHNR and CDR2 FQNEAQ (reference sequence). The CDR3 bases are TGTGCCAGCAGCATCGGGTACGAGCAGTACTTC. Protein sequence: CASSIGYEQYF.

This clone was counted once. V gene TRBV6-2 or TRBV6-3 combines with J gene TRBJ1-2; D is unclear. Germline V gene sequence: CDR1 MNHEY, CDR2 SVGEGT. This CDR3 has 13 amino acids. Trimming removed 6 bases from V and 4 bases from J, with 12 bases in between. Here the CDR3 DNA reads TGTGCCAGCAGCAGACGCAGTACCTATGGCTACACCTTC. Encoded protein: CASSRRSTYGYTF.

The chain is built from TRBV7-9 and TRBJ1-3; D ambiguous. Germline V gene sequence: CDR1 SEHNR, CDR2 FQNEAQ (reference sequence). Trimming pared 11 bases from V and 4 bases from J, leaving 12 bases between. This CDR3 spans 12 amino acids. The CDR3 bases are TGTGCCGCGTTGGGTTCCGGAAACACCATATATTTT. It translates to CAALGSGNTIYF.

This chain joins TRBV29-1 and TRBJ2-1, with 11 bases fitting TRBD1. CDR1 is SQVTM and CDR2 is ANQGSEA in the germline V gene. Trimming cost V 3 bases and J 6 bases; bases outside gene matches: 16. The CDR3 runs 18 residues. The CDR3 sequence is CSVDRGFTGTGGSNEQFF. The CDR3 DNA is TGCAGCGTTGACCGAGGTTTTACCGGGACAGGGGGTTCCAATGAGCAGTTCTTC.

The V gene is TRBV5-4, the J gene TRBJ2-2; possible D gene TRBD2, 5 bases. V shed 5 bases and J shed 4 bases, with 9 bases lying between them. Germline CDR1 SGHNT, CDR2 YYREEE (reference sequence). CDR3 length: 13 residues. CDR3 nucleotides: TGTGCCAGCAGGCTAGCCCCCACCGGGGAGCTGTTTTTT. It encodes CASRLAPTGELFF.

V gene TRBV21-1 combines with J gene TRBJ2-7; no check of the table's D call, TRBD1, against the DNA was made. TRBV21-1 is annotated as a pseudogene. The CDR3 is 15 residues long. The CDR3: CASSKKMTGNYEQYF. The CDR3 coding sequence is TGTGCCAGCAGCAAGAAGATGACAGGGAACTACGAGCAGTACTTC.

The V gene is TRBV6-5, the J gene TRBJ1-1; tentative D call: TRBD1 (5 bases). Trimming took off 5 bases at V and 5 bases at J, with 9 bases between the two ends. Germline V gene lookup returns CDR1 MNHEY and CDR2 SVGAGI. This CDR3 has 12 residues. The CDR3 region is CASSRRGTEAFF. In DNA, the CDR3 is TGTGCCAGCAGTCGGCGGGGGACTGAAGCTTTCTTT.

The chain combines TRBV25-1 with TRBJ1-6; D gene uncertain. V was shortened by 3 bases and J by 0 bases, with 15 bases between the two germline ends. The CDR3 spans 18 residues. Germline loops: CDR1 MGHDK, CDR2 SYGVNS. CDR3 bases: TGTGCCAGCAGTGAGATGGGCCTTGTGCCCTCCTATAATTCACCCCTCCACTTT. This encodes CASSEMGLVPSYNSPLHF.